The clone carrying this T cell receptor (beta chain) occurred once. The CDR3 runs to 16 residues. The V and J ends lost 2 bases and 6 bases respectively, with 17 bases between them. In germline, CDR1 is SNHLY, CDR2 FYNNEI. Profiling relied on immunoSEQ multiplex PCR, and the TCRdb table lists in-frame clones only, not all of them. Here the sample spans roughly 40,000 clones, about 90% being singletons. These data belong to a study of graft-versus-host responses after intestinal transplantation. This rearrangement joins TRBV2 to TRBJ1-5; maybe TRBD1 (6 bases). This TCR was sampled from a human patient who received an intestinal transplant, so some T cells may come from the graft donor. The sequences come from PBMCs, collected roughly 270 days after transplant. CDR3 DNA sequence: TGTGCCAGCAGTGAACTGGGGGGCGAGTTAACTCAGCCCCAGCATTTT. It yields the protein CASSELGGELTQPQHF.